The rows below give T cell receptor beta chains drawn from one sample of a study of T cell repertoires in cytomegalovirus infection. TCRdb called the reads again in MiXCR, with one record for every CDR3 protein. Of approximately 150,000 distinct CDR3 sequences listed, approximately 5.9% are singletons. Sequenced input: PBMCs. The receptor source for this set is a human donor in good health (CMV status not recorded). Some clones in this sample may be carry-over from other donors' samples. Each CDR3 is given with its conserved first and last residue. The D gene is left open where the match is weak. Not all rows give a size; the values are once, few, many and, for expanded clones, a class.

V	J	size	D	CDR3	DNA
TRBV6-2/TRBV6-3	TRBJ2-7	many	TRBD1	CASRRRGQEPYEQYF	TGTGCCAGCAGGAGACGCGGACAGGAACCCTACGAGCAGTACTTC
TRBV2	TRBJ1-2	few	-	CASSGRGLGGYTF	TGTGCCAGCAGTGGGCGGGGACTGGGTGGCTACACCTTC
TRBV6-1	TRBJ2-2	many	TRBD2	CAIQGLAGGPGELFF	TGTGCCATTCAGGGGCTAGCGGGGGGGCCCGGGGAGCTGTTTTTT
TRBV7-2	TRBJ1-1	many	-	CASSLDGQAREAFF	TGTGCCAGCAGCTTAGACGGGCAGGCACGAGAAGCTTTCTTT
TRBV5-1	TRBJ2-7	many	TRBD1	CASSVGTGAYEQYF	TGCGCCAGCAGCGTAGGGACAGGGGCCTACGAGCAGTACTTC
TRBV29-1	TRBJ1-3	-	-	CSAGESSGNTIYF	TGCAGCGCCGGTGAAAGCTCTGGAAACACCATATATTTT
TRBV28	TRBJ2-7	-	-	CASSYLSYEQYF	TGTGCCAGCAGTTACCTCTCCTACGAGCAGTACTTC
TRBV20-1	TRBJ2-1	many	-	CSAGGLRESPLGGNEQFF	TGCAGTGCCGGCGGACTAAGGGAGTCTCCCCTAGGGGGCAATGAGCAGTTCTTC
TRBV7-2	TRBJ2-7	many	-	CASSLGTGIGYEQYF	TGTGCCAGCAGCTTAGGCACAGGAATAGGCTACGAGCAGTACTTC
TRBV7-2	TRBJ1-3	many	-	CASSLALAGGSGNTIYF	TGTGCCAGCAGCTTAGCACTGGCGGGCGGCTCTGGAAACACCATATATTTT
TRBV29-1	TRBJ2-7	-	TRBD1	CSVEDSGRGYYEQYF	TGCAGCGTTGAAGATTCGGGCAGGGGGTATTACGAGCAGTACTTC
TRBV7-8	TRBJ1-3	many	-	CASSLVPFSGNTIYF	TGTGCCAGCAGCTTAGTTCCGTTTTCTGGAAACACCATATATTTT
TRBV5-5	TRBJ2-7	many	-	CASKHLTGRYEQYF	TGTGCCAGCAAACATCTGACAGGGAGGTACGAGCAGTACTTC
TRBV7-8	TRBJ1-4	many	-	CASRQGRTNEKLFF	TGTGCCAGCAGGCAGGGGCGAACTAATGAAAAACTGTTTTTT
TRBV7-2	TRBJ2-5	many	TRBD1	CASSLLGQPQETQYF	TGTGCCAGCAGCTTACTGGGACAGCCACAAGAGACCCAGTACTTC
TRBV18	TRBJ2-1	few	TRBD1	CASSTLPTGTGVHNEQFF	TGTGCCAGCTCGACTCTTCCAACCGGGACAGGGGTACACAATGAGCAGTTCTTC
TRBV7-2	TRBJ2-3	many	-	CASSLAPLHMNTQYF	TGTGCCAGCAGCTTAGCGCCCCTCCACATGAATACGCAGTATTTT
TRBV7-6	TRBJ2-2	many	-	CASSLDGTGELFF	TGTGCCAGCAGCTTAGATGGCACCGGGGAGCTGTTTTTT
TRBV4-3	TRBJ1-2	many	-	CASSQDLHDPFGYTF	TGCGCCAGCAGCCAAGACTTACATGATCCCTTTGGCTACACCTTC
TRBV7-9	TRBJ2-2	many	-	CASSSRDLQTTGELFF	TGTGCCAGCAGCTCACGGGACCTTCAAACCACCGGGGAGCTGTTTTTT
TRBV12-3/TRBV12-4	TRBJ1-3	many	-	CASSLAGQGSGNTIYF	TGTGCCAGCAGTTTGGCCGGACAAGGTTCTGGAAACACCATATATTTT
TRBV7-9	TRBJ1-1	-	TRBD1	CASSPQTGYGSEAFF	TGTGCCAGCAGCCCCCAGACAGGGTACGGATCTGAAGCTTTCTTT
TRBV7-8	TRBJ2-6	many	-	CASRPPVKFGKGNVLTF	TGTGCCAGCAGGCCTCCCGTGAAATTCGGGAAGGGCAACGTCCTGACTTTC
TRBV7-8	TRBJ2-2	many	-	CASSPRQVENTGELFF	TGTGCCAGCAGCCCGCGACAGGTGGAGAACACCGGGGAGCTGTTTTTT
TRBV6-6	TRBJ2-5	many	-	CASTYWGEFGTQYF	TGTGCCAGCACCTACTGGGGGGAGTTTGGGACCCAGTACTTC
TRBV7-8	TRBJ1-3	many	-	CASSFETPGNTIYF	TGTGCCAGCAGCTTCGAGACACCCGGAAACACCATATATTTT
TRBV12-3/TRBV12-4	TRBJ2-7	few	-	CASSPRPAEYEQYF	TGTGCCAGCAGTCCCCGTCCGGCGGAGTACGAGCAGTACTTC
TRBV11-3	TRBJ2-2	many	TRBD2	CASSPLAGAGELFF	TGTGCCAGCTCCCCGCTAGCGGGGGCCGGGGAGCTGTTTTTT
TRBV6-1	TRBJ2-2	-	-	CASRRGGEAGELFF	TGTGCCAGCAGGAGGGGCGGGGAAGCCGGGGAGCTGTTTTTT
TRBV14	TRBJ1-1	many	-	CASSQHMNTEAFF	TGTGCCAGCAGCCAGCACATGAACACTGAAGCTTTCTTT
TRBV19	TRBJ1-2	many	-	CASMYSRDKNYGYTF	TGTGCCAGTATGTACAGTCGGGATAAGAACTATGGCTACACCTTC
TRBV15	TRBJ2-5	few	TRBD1	CATSGRGLETQYF	TGTGCCACCAGCGGTAGGGGGCTGGAGACCCAGTACTTC
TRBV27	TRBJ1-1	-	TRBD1	CASSGLRGREAFF	TGTGCCAGCAGTGGACTCAGGGGGCGCGAAGCTTTCTTT
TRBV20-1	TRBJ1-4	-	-	CSAPTGTTNEKLFF	TGCAGTGCTCCGACCGGGACAACTAATGAAAAACTGTTTTTT
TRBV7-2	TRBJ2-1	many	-	CASSRSGTYNEQFF	TGTGCCAGCAGCAGATCCGGGACTTACAATGAGCAGTTCTTC
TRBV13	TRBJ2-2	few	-	CASSPWTTSTGELFF	TGTGCCAGCAGCCCTTGGACAACCAGCACCGGGGAGCTGTTTTTT
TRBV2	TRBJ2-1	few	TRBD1	CAIPRTGSYNEQFF	TGTGCCATCCCAAGGACAGGCTCCTACAATGAGCAGTTCTTC
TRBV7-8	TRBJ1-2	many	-	CASSLRTGPDGYTF	TGTGCCAGCAGCCTCCGGACGGGCCCCGATGGCTACACCTTC
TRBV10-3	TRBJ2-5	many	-	CAISEPGEETQYF	TGTGCCATCAGTGAGCCAGGGGAAGAGACCCAGTACTTC
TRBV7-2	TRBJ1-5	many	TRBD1	CASSLMGGQIPNQPQHF	TGTGCCAGCAGCTTAATGGGGGGACAGATCCCGAATCAGCCCCAGCATTTT